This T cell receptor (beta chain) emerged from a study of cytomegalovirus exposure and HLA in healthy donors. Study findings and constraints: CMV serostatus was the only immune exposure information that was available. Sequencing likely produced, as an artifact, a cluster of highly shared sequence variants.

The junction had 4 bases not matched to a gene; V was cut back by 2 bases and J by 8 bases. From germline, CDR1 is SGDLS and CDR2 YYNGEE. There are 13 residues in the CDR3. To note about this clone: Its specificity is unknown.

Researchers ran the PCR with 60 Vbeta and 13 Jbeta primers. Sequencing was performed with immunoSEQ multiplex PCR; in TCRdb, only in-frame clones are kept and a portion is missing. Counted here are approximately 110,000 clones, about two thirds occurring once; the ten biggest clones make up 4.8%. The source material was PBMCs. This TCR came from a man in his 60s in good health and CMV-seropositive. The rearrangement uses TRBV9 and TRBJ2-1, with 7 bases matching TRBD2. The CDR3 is CASSVGGIDEQFF. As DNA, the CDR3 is TGTGCCAGCAGCGTGGGGGGGATCGATGAGCAGTTCTTC.